The clone carrying this TCR beta chain was recorded a few times. Unmatched junction bases numbered 13, after V lost 0 bases and J lost 2 bases. This CDR3 comprises 21 residues. Germline loops: CDR1 MNHNY, CDR2 SVGAGI (reference sequence). One entry per CDR3 protein, called by TCRdb with MiXCR from the reads. The sample comprises about 300,000 distinct CDR3 sequences, about 9.1% of which are singletons, and more than 2.5% rests with the top ten. This sample stems from a study of T cell repertoires in cytomegalovirus infection. The V call is TRBV6-6, the J call TRBJ2-2, with 12 bases that match TRBD2. The sequenced sample consisted of PBMCs. The source is a human donor in good health (CMV status not recorded). Some clones in this sample may be carry-over from other donors' samples. The CDR3 bases are TGTGCCAGCAGTTACTCGCTCGGCTTGCTAGCGGGGGGGGGAAACACCGGGGAGCTGTTTTTT. Translating gives CASSYSLGLLAGGGNTGELFF.